The 9 T cell receptor beta chains listed next were all sequenced from one sample in a study of blood T cell repertoires in COVID-19. Clones were read by immunoSEQ multiplex PCR, and TCRdb kept only the in-frame ones, dropping some. The sample shows some 54,000 clones, more than 85% of them seen only once. The source material was peripheral blood. These receptors came from a man in his sixties with acute or convalescent COVID-19.

This rearrangement joins TRBV18 to TRBJ2-2, with 11 positions matching TRBD1. This CDR3 comprises 17 residues. With 6 bases clipped from V and 3 bases from J, the junction kept 9 bases outside the gene matches. CDR1 and CDR2 (germline): KGHSH, LQKENI. CDR3 sequence reads: CASSLLPGQGDTGELFF. The CDR3 DNA is TGTGCCAGCTCGCTCCTCCCGGGACAGGGGGACACCGGGGAGCTGTTTTTT.

The sample holds one count of this clone. V and J are TRBV7-9 and TRBJ1-3; possible D gene TRBD1, 5 bases. Trimming left V 4 bases short and J 3 bases short, with 19 bases between. The CDR3 length is 17 residues. Germline V lookup: CDR1 SEHNR, CDR2 FQNEAQ (reference sequence). The DNA for the CDR3 is TGTGCCAGCAGCTCAACCCTACGGGCAGGGTATGGAAACACCATATATTTT. Encoded protein: CASSSTLRAGYGNTIYF.

This chain connects TRBV6-2 or TRBV6-3 to TRBJ1-1; 8 bases match TRBD1. The CDR3 runs 12 residues. J gave up 5 bases and V 5 bases, and 1 base lay outside the gene matches. In germline, CDR1 is MNHEY, CDR2 SVGEGT. CDR3 sequence reads: CASSRQGTEAFF. DNA of the CDR3: TGTGCCAGCAGTAGACAGGGGACTGAAGCTTTCTTT.

The chain joins TRBV6-2 or TRBV6-3 to TRBJ1-2; possibly TRBD1 for D (6 bases). The V end was cut by 0 bases, the J end by 4 bases, with 12 bases between. Germline V CDR1 and CDR2: MNHEY, SVGEGT. This CDR3 is 15 amino acids long. The CDR3 protein is CASSYSQGRSYGYTF. CDR3 nucleotide sequence: TGTGCCAGCAGTTACTCTCAGGGGCGGAGCTATGGCTACACCTTC.

V and J are TRBV5-8 and TRBJ1-5; TRBD1 matches at 7 bases. The CDR3 extends over 15 amino acids. Germline V lookup: CDR1 SGHTS, CDR2 YDEGEE. Losses at the gene ends were 1 base for V and 3 bases for J; bases not matched to a gene: 4. For the CDR3, the DNA is TGTGCCAGCAGCTTGCGAGGGACAGACAATCAGCCCCAGCATTTT. Translated, it gives CASSLRGTDNQPQHF.

The chain is built from TRBV4-3 and TRBJ2-1, with a weak D call TRBD2 (5 bases). CDR1 is LGHNA, CDR2 YSLEER, per germline. The CDR3 is 15 residues long. V lost 3 bases, J lost 5 bases, and 14 bases lay in between. The CDR3 DNA is TGCGCCAGCAGCCAGACGGTTGGGCGGGACAATGAGCAGTTCTTC. Translated: CASSQTVGRDNEQFF.

The genes are TRBV7-2 and TRBJ2-7; no clear D. CDR3 length equals 14 residues. Trimming shortened V by 6 bases and J by 0 bases, and 12 bases separated the two germline ends. Germline V gene data show CDR1 as SGHTA and CDR2 as FQGNSA. CDR3 nucleotide sequence: TGTGCCAGCAGTCTCGTCGACACCTCCTACGAGCAGTACTTC. The encoded protein is CASSLVDTSYEQYF.

V and J are TRBV5-4 and TRBJ2-5; D is perhaps TRBD2 (6 bases). The CDR3 has 16 residues. Germline lookup yields CDR1 SGHNT and CDR2 YYREEE (reference sequence). The V gene lost 0 bases and the J gene lost 2 bases, with 14 bases spanning the gap. The CDR3 DNA is TGTGCCAGCAGCTTGGCGGGGAGGCTCCGGCAAGAGACCCAGTACTTC. This encodes CASSLAGRLRQETQYF.

CDR3 in DNA: TGTGCCAGCAGTTTTACGTATACAGGGGTAAGACAGCCCCAGCATTTT. As protein: CASSFTYTGVRQPQHF. V and J are TRBV28 and TRBJ1-5, with TRBD1 identical over 7 bases. CDR3 length equals 16 residues. Germline CDR1 is MDHEN and CDR2 is SYDVKM. The junction had 12 bases not matched to a gene; V was cut back by 3 bases and J by 7 bases.